This T cell receptor (beta chain) was identified during a study of T-cell memory formation after mild COVID-19. Overall study findings and caveats: CD8+ contracting clones occupied EMRA, while CD4+ ones occupied mainly CM and EM.

Libraries for TCRalpha and TCRbeta carried sample barcodes and unique molecular identifiers via 5'RACE. Each CDR3 protein gets one entry after TCRdb re-called the 5' RACE reads with MiXCR. The sample includes hundreds of thousands of distinct CDR3 sequences, approximately 15% of them seen just once. This clonotype has a count of ten or more. Its antigen is not identified. The trim removed 2 bases at V and 6 bases at J, leaving 14 bases unmatched. The germline V gene has CDR1 LGHNA and CDR2 YSLEER. The CDR3 is 18 amino acids. This sequence was found in a young man who had mild COVID-19 (a few samples of this study predate the infection). Cell type and time point are not known. The genes are TRBV4-3 and TRBJ1-4, with TRBD1 matching 8 bases. The sample taken for sequencing was PBMCs or a T cell subset sorted from them (not recorded which). The CDR3 spells CASSQSIGPDRGYEKLFF. CDR3 nucleotides: TGCGCCAGCAGCCAATCCATCGGACCTGACAGGGGATATGAAAAACTGTTTTTT.